The 27 T cell receptor beta chains in this list originate from one sample, sequenced in a study of T-cell memory formation after mild COVID-19. Each CDR3 protein is one row after TCRdb ran MiXCR on the 5' RACE reads. The sample carries some 130,000 distinct CDR3 sequences, more than 15% recorded once. Sequenced sample: PBMCs or a T cell subset sorted from them (not recorded which). These receptors came from an adult woman who had mild COVID-19 (a few samples of this study predate the infection). Cell type and time point are not known.

Only a few counts were recorded for this clonotype. The genes are TRBV5-1 and TRBJ1-5; 8 bases are shared with TRBD1. This CDR3 has 17 residues. CDR1 is SGHRS and CDR2 is YFSETQ in the germline V gene. V shed 4 bases and J 0 bases; nucleotides not matched to a gene: 9. In DNA form, the CDR3 reads TGCGCCAGCAGCCTAACAGGGGGGCGCGGTAGCAATCAGCCCCAGCATTTT. Protein product: CASSLTGGRGSNQPQHF.

The chain combines TRBV6-5 with TRBJ2-3, with a weak D call TRBD2 (6 bases). From germline, CDR1 is MNHEY and CDR2 SVGAGI. This CDR3 has 15 residues. V shed 8 bases and J shed 3 bases, with 18 bases lying between them. The CDR3 DNA reads as TGTGCCAGCTGGGCGGACTATCCGACGACAGATACGCAGTATTTT. It translates to CASWADYPTTDTQYF.

This chain joins TRBV9 and TRBJ2-1; D is possibly TRBD1 (6 bases). Germline lookup yields CDR1 SGDLS and CDR2 YYNGEE. The ends were cut back, 1 base at V and 5 bases at J, with 13 bases in the middle. This CDR3 has 15 residues. The CDR3 region is CASSVKGDGNNEQFF. For the CDR3, the DNA is TGTGCCAGCAGCGTAAAGGGGGACGGAAACAATGAGCAGTTCTTC.

This clonotype has just a few counts. The rearrangement links TRBV18 to TRBJ2-7, with D possibly TRBD1 on 6 matching bases. The germline V gene has CDR1 KGHSH and CDR2 LQKENI. This CDR3 comprises 15 residues. With 3 bases removed from V and 2 bases from J, the gap between germline ends came to 14 bases. In DNA form, the CDR3 reads TGTGCCAGCTCACCTGGACAGCAAGGGACCTACGAGCAGTACTTC. This gives the protein CASSPGQQGTYEQYF.

This clonotype was seen a few times. This chain connects TRBV4-1 to TRBJ2-5, with unresolved D. Germline CDR1 is MGHRA and CDR2 is YSYEKL. V lost 0 bases to trimming and J lost 4 bases, with 9 bases between them. This CDR3 contains 14 residues. The CDR3 region has the DNA TGCGCCAGCAGCCAAGAACAGAGGAGAGAGACCCAGTACTTC. Protein product: CASSQEQRRETQYF.

Remarks on this clonotype: The conserved final phenylalanine or tryptophan is absent from the CDR3, which likely points to a read error. CDR3 coding DNA: TGTGCCAGCTCACCCGGGACTAGCATCCAATTTACGCAGTATTTA. This gives the protein CASSPGTSIQFTQYL. The gene calls are TRBV18 and TRBJ2-3; the match to TRBD2 covers 9 bases. This CDR3 is built from 15 residues. The germline gives CDR1 KGHSH, CDR2 LQKENI. J was trimmed by 8 bases and V by 3 bases; bases with no gene match: 9.

The rearrangement uses TRBV24-1 and TRBJ2-5; no firm D call. This CDR3 region has 13 residues. The V end lost 3 bases, the J end lost 5 bases, and 9 bases lay between the germline ends. Germline CDR1 reads KGHDR; CDR2 reads SFDVKD. CDR3 coding DNA: TGTGCCACCAGTGATGGGCCCGTGGAGACCCAGTACTTC. It codes for CATSDGPVETQYF.

A few counts support this clonotype. The V and J genes are TRBV20-1 and TRBJ2-1, with 11 bases that match TRBD2. The CDR3 is made up of 14 amino acids. The ends lost 6 bases at V and 7 bases at J; junction bases unmatched: 8. Germline loops: CDR1 DFQATT, CDR2 SNEGSKA (reference sequence). The DNA for the CDR3 is TGCAGTGCACCGACTAGCGGGGACAGAAATGAGCAGTTCTTC. Its protein product is CSAPTSGDRNEQFF.

The gene calls are TRBV19 and TRBJ1-5, with D hard to call. The CDR3 spans 14 residues. The germline V gene has CDR1 LNHDA and CDR2 SQIVND (reference sequence). V was cut by 3 bases and J by 2 bases, with 8 bases left in between. The CDR3 bases are TGTGCCAGTAGTATCTGGGGTGGCAATCAGCCCCAGCATTTT. Translation: CASSIWGGNQPQHF. Full variable domain (outside the CDR3, taken from reference TRBV19 and TRBJ1-5): DGGITQSPKYLFRKEGQNVTLSCEQNLNHDAMYWYRQDPGQGLRLIYYSQIVNDFQKGDIAEGYSVSREKKESFPLTVTSAQKNPTAFYLCASSIWGGNQPQHFGDGTRLSIL.

In its sample, this clonotype was seen a few times. The V gene is TRBV12-3 or TRBV12-4, the J gene TRBJ2-7, with TRBD1 matching over 7 bases. The CDR3 consists of 14 residues. Germline trimming cut 6 bases from V and 6 bases from J; bases unmatched to any gene: 11. The DNA for the CDR3 is TGTGCCAGCAGCGTGACAGGGTCATCGGGCGAGCAGTACTTC. Its protein product is CASSVTGSSGEQYF.

The rearrangement uses TRBV12-3 or TRBV12-4 and TRBJ1-1; 7 nucleotides line up with TRBD1. CDR3 length equals 15 residues. V shed 7 bases and J 4 bases; nucleotides not matched to a gene: 12. For the CDR3, the DNA is TGTGCCAGCACTCACTCCCCAGGGGGGGCCACTGAAGCTTTCTTT. Protein product: CASTHSPGGATEAFF.

This clonotype was recorded a few times. The chain uses TRBV7-6 and TRBJ2-1; D remains ambiguous. Germline CDR1 and CDR2: SGHVS and FNYEAQ. Trimming pared 3 bases from V and 8 bases from J, leaving 8 bases between. The CDR3 covers 12 residues. The DNA for the CDR3 is TGTGCCAGCAGCTTTGGTAACCATGAGCAGTTCTTC. Its protein product is CASSFGNHEQFF.

The chain uses TRBV12-3 or TRBV12-4 and TRBJ2-3; D remains ambiguous. V was clipped by 6 bases and J by 4 bases, with 14 bases between them. The length of the CDR3 is 14 residues. CDR3 coding DNA: TGTGCCAGCAGCCAAGACGTGTCTTCAGATACGCAGTATTTT. It encodes CASSQDVSSDTQYF.

The rearrangement links TRBV29-1 to TRBJ2-3; 7 bases agree with TRBD1. CDR3 length equals 13 residues. Trimming removed 5 bases from V and 2 bases from J; junction bases left unmatched: 4. The germline gives CDR1 SQVTM, CDR2 ANQGSEA. CDR3 in DNA: TGCAGCGTTCCGGGACAGAACACAGATACGCAGTATTTT. Protein sequence: CSVPGQNTDTQYF.

A few counts support this clonotype. The chain recombines TRBV5-1 with TRBJ2-7; perhaps TRBD2 as D (6 bases). The germline V gene has CDR1 SGHRS and CDR2 YFSETQ. This CDR3 region has 15 residues. V was clipped by 1 base and J by 3 bases, with 14 bases between them. CDR3 bases: TGCGCCAGCAGCTTGTTTGATGGTAGCGGCTACGAGCAGTACTTC. Translating gives CASSLFDGSGYEQYF.

This clonotype appeared a few times. The V call is TRBV18, the J call TRBJ1-4, with 8 positions matching TRBD1. Looked up from germline, CDR1 is KGHSH and CDR2 is LQKENI. The CDR3 totals 16 residues. J was trimmed by 6 bases and V by 4 bases; bases with no gene match: 10. CDR3 coding DNA: TGTGCCAGCTCACTGCGATGGGGCAGGGGGCATGAAAAACTGTTTTTT. Its translation: CASSLRWGRGHEKLFF. Full variable domain (remainder filled in from reference TRBV18 and TRBJ1-4): NAGVMQNPRHLVRRRGQEARLRCSPMKGHSHVYWYRQLPEEGLKFMVYLQKENIIDESGMPKERFSAEFPKEGPSILRIQQVVRGDSAAYFCASSLRWGRGHEKLFFGSGTQLSVL.

The rearrangement joins TRBV12-3 or TRBV12-4 to TRBJ2-3; TRBD2 agrees at 9 bases. The CDR3 covers 17 residues. Losses at the gene ends were 5 bases for V and 2 bases for J; bases not matched to a gene: 11. CDR3 nucleotide sequence: TGTGCCAGCAGTCCGTCTGGTAGCGGGGGACCCACAGATACGCAGTATTTT. It codes for CASSPSGSGGPTDTQYF.

In its sample, this clonotype was seen a few times. One end of the junction is discordant with germline, which a read error may explain. The V and J genes are TRBV9 and TRBJ2-1; D unclear. The CDR3 is 12 amino acids. Germline-derived CDR1 and CDR2 are SGDLS and YYNGEE. The CDR3 region is CASSVSHNEQFF. The CDR3 DNA reads TGTGCCAGCAGCGTCTCCCACAATGAGCAGTTCTTC. The entire variable domain, with the rest obtained from reference TRBV9 and TRBJ2-1, is as follows: DSGVTQTPKHLITATGQRVTLRCSPRSGDLSVYWYQQSLDQGLQFLIQYYNGEERAKGNILERFSAQQFPDLHSELNLSSLELGDSALYFCASSVSHNEQFFGPGTRLTVL.

The gene calls are TRBV24-1 and TRBJ2-1; the D is unclear. V lost 5 bases, J lost 0 bases, and 7 bases lay in between. The CDR3 is 14 amino acids. The germline gives CDR1 KGHDR, CDR2 SFDVKD. The CDR3 spells CATSGASSYNEQFF. As DNA, the CDR3 is TGTGCCACCAGTGGAGCCAGCTCCTACAATGAGCAGTTCTTC.

This clonotype was seen at least ten times. The J gene is TRBJ2-1, the V gene TRBV28; 7 positions agree with TRBD2. Germline V gene sequence: CDR1 MDHEN, CDR2 SYDVKM. CDR3 size: 15 residues. After removal of 4 bases from V and 8 bases from J, the junction contained 11 bases not matched to a gene. CDR3 coding DNA: TGTGCCAGCAGTTCCAGTTCGGGAGGTCGGTATGAGCAGTTCTTC. Protein sequence: CASSSSSGGRYEQFF.

The V and J genes are TRBV6-4 and TRBJ2-1; 8 bases are a match to TRBD1. The trim removed 0 bases at V and 7 bases at J, leaving 11 bases unmatched. The germline V gene encodes CDR1 MRHNA and CDR2 SNTAGT. The CDR3 contains 17 residues. This chain's CDR3 is CASSDSIGQGAGNEQFF. CDR3 DNA sequence: TGTGCCAGCAGTGACTCGATTGGGCAGGGGGCTGGGAATGAGCAGTTCTTC.

The chain carries TRBV2 and TRBJ1-1, with D possibly matching TRBD1 (5 bases). The ends were cut back, 4 bases at V and 1 base at J, with 10 bases in the middle. Germline V gives CDR1 SNHLY, CDR2 FYNNEI. CDR3 size: 14 residues. The CDR3 region is CASSVRQTNTEAFF. The CDR3 nucleotides are TGTGCCAGCAGTGTGAGACAGACGAACACTGAAGCTTTCTTT.

In its sample, this clonotype was seen a few times. This chain connects TRBV12-3 or TRBV12-4 to TRBJ1-3; D uncertain. The CDR3 consists of 15 residues. V was shortened by 6 bases and J by 4 bases, with 16 bases between the two germline ends. This CDR3 is CASRSTGHGGNTIYF. The CDR3 region has the DNA TGTGCCAGCAGGAGCACCGGGCATGGAGGAAACACCATATATTTT.

This clonotype has just a few counts. The chain links TRBV11-3 to TRBJ2-7, with D possibly TRBD1 on 5 matching bases. Between the trimmed V and J ends, which lost 5 bases and 2 bases, there was a span of 16 bases. The CDR3 sequence is 15 residues long. Germline CDR1 reads SGHNT; CDR2 reads YENEEA. CDR3 residues: CASSEWGSLAYEQYF. The CDR3 coding sequence is TGTGCCAGCAGCGAGTGGGGCTCCCTGGCCTACGAGCAGTACTTC.

This clonotype was recorded a few times. The genes are TRBV7-9 and TRBJ2-1; TRBD2 aligns across 10 bases. After removal of 0 bases from V and 2 bases from J, the junction contained 1 base not matched to a gene. The germline CDR1 and CDR2 sequences are SEHNR and FQNEAQ (reference sequence). This CDR3 spans 16 amino acids. The CDR3: CASSLALAGAYNEQFF. CDR3 in DNA: TGTGCCAGCAGCTTAGCCCTAGCGGGGGCCTACAATGAGCAGTTCTTC.

The genes are TRBV30 and TRBJ1-5, with D possibly TRBD1 on 5 matching bases. In germline, CDR1 is GTSNPN, CDR2 SVGIG (reference sequence). V dropped 7 bases and J dropped 3 bases, with 16 bases sitting between them. The CDR3 sequence is 14 residues long. CDR3 amino acids: CASGEGMANQPQHF. The CDR3 region has the DNA TGTGCCTCCGGGGAGGGGATGGCCAATCAGCCCCAGCATTTT.

Judged by abundance, this clonotype is medium-sized (0.01 to 0.1%). The chain employs TRBV7-8 and TRBJ2-1, with a weak D call TRBD2 (6 bases). Germline loops: CDR1 SGHVS, CDR2 FQNEAQ. This CDR3 contains 14 residues. Trimming pared 1 base from V and 7 bases from J, leaving 11 bases between. CDR3 DNA: TGTGCCAGCAGCTTAGGACTAGGTGGGAATGAGCAGTTCTTC. Translating gives CASSLGLGGNEQFF.